This TCR beta chain was documented in a study of T cells in Graves' hyperthyroidism and ophthalmopathy. Background on the study: Peripheral blood draws took place at initial diagnosis, ahead of any treatment. Study findings and constraints: Among thyroid clonotypes expanded above 0.001, most also appeared in blood. Stable hyperthyroidism was separated from ophthalmopathy by a model based on 13 V-J features.

Comments on this clonotype: The antigen remains undetermined. A much larger clone sits a single nucleotide away, making a read error possible.

Amplified TCR beta CDR3 regions derived from RNA transcripts. HTBI primers were used for first-round RT-PCR of the TCR CDR3. A single record per CDR3 protein comes from TCRdb applying MiXCR to the multiplex PCR reads. The data show hundreds of thousands of distinct CDR3 sequences, less than 20% seen once. This receptor was identified in a man between 50 and 59 years old with Graves' ophthalmopathy. The sample consisted of blood.

The CDR3 bases are TGCGCCAGCAGCTTTGGAGGGACAGGGGGCTCACTCCTCCACTTT. This gives the protein CASSFGGTGGSLLHF. The chain uses TRBV5-1 and TRBJ1-6, with 12 nucleotides matching TRBD1. CDR3 length: 15 residues. Per the germline V gene, CDR1 is SGHRS and CDR2 is YFSETQ.